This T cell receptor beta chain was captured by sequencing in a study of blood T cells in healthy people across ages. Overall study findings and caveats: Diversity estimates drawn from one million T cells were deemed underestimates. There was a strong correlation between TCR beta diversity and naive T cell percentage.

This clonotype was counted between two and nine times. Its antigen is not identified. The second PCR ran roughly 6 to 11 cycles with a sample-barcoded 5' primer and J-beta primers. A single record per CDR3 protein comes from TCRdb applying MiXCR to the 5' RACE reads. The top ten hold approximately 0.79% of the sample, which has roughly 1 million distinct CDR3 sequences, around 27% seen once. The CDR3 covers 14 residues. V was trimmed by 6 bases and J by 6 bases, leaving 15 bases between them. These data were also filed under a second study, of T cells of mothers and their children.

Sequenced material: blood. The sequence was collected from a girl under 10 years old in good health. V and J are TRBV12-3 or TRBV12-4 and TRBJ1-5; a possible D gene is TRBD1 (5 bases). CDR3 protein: CASRSGPSGQPQHF. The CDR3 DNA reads TGTGCCAGCAGATCGGGACCCTCGGGTCAGCCCCAGCATTTT.